Ten or more counts support the clone carrying this TCR beta chain. Researchers took RNA transcripts and amplified the TCR beta CDR3 regions from them. A set of HTBI primers served as the primers for a first-round RT-PCR of the TCR CDR3. In TCRdb, the multiplex PCR reads were re-called with MiXCR into one record per CDR3 protein. Counted here are around 480,000 distinct CDR3 sequences, 13% to 15% occurring once; the ten biggest clones make up 17%. A patient was excluded if there was uncontrolled infection, other autoimmune disease, pregnancy or lactation. Cells are PBMCs isolated from 9 to 10 ml of fresh blood. This sample was taken from a study of T cells in Graves' hyperthyroidism and ophthalmopathy. The material sequenced was blood. This clonotype was sampled from a woman younger than 30 with Graves' hyperthyroidism.

The CDR3: CASSPGLAAHEQYF. In DNA form, the CDR3 reads TGTGCCAGCAGCCCGGGACTAGCAGCCCACGAGCAGTACTTC. The gene calls are TRBV11-3 and TRBJ2-7, with TRBD2 matching 9 bases. With 5 bases clipped from V and 5 bases from J, the junction kept 7 bases outside the gene matches. CDR1 and CDR2 (germline): SGHNT, YENEEA. The CDR3 spans 14 residues.